What follows are 2 T cell receptor beta chains derived from one specimen sequenced in a study of Ad26.COV2.S vaccination and SARS-CoV-2 variants. Treatment given: some 19 received Ad26.COV2.S at low or high dose, single or two shots; about 5 received placebo; per-sample allocation not given. Day 63 after the first vaccine or placebo injection was the time point for sampling. Profiling relied on immunoSEQ multiplex PCR, and the TCRdb table lists in-frame clones only, not all of them. The table records around 380,000 clones, 75% to 90% of them present only once. The material sequenced was peripheral blood, taken in a trial of Ad26.COV2.S vaccine versus placebo. These receptors were collected from a person aged 18-60 years who received the Ad26.COV2.S COVID-19 vaccine or a placebo.

V is TRBV5-1 and J is TRBJ2-2; TRBD1 aligns across 8 bases. Looked up from germline, CDR1 is SGHRS and CDR2 is YFSETQ. This CDR3 contains 15 residues. V lost 4 bases and J lost 1; bases outside the gene matches: 3. The CDR3 DNA follows: TGCGCCAGCAGCCCAGGGACAGGGAACACCGGGGAGCTGTTTTTT. It encodes CASSPGTGNTGELFF. Full variable domain (outside the CDR3, taken from reference TRBV5-1 and TRBJ2-2): KAGVTQTPRYLIKTRGQQVTLSCSPISGHRSVSWYQQTPGQGLQFLFEYFSETQRNKGNFPGRFSGRQFSNSRSEMNVSTLELGDSALYLCASSPGTGNTGELFFGEGSRLTVL.

The chain couples TRBV6-5 to TRBJ1-6, with 7 positions matching TRBD1. V shed 8 bases, J shed 7 bases, and the junction held 2 bases outside the gene matches. Germline CDR1 is MNHEY and CDR2 is SVGAGI. The CDR3 runs to 12 residues. The CDR3 is CASARGNSPLHF. In DNA, the CDR3 is TGTGCCAGCGCCAGGGGGAATTCACCCCTCCACTTT.